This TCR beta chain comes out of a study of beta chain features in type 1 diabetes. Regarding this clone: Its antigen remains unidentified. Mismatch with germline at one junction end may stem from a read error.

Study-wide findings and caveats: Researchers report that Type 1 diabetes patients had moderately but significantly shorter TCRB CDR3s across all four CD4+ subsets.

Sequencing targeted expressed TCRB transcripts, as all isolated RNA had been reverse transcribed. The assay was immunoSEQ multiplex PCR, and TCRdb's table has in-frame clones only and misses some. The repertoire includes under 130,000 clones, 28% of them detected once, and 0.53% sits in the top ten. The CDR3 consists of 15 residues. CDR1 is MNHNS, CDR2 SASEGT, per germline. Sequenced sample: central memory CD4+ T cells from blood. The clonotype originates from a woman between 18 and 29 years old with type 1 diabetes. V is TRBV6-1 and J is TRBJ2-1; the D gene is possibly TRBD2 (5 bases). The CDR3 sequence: CASSGVLTSHNEQFF. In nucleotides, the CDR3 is TGTGCCAGCAGCGGGGTCCTCACCTCCCACAATGAGCAGTTCTTC.